The text below deals with one TCR beta chain. The sample comes from a study of identical twins. Between the trimmed V and J ends, which lost 6 bases and 2 bases, there was a span of 10 bases. The CDR3 has 12 residues. The germline V gene has CDR1 DFQATT and CDR2 SNEGSKA (reference sequence). Each CDR3 protein is one row after TCRdb ran MiXCR on the 5' RACE reads. The table has under 450,000 distinct CDR3 sequences, about 18% seen once. Sequencing used naive T cells sorted from blood. The V call is TRBV20-1, the J call TRBJ2-5, with unresolved D. The clonotype originates from a man aged 45-60 years in good health. In DNA, the CDR3 is TGCAGTGCCTCCCACAGACAAGAGACCCAGTACTTC. Its protein product is CSASHRQETQYF.